Included here is one TCR beta chain sequence, with context. Its antigen is not identified. The data are from a study of T cell repertoires in aging, cancer and after chemotherapy. In the study overall: Paired samples before and after chemotherapy came from glioblastoma patients receiving temozolomide-based therapy.

The CDR3 is 12 amino acids. Germline CDR1 is DFQATT and CDR2 is SNEGSKA (reference sequence). The V gene lost 5 bases and the J gene lost 10 bases, with 15 bases spanning the gap. TRB rearrangements spanning V, D and J were amplified using mixed TRB-A/B primers. TCRdb itself ran the multiplex PCR reads through MiXCR, one entry per CDR3 protein. The data show approximately 1,000 distinct CDR3 sequences, over 25% seen once. Study findings and constraints: Age-matched healthy donors had significantly more diverse, less clonal blood TCR repertoires than untreated cancer patients.

Peripheral blood genomic DNA, not sorted cells or RNA, was the template. The chain combines TRBV20-1 with TRBJ2-1; D is possibly TRBD2 (6 bases). The receptor comes from a human donor with a solid tumor. The sequencing sample was made of blood. CDR3 DNA sequence: TGCAGTGCTGGGAGGTCTCACGGAGAGCAGTTCTTC. Translation: CSAGRSHGEQFF.